The rows below give T cell receptor beta chains drawn from one sample of a study of blood T cell repertoires in COVID-19. Repertoires were generated with immunoSEQ multiplex PCR, while TCRdb's copy carries only in-frame clones and drops some. The data show roughly 290,000 clones, around 85% seen once. The sample comprised PBMCs or T cells enriched from blood (not recorded which). The origin of the receptors is a woman younger than 45 who had recovered from COVID-19. CDR3s include the opening cysteine and the closing phenylalanine or tryptophan. A D gene is named only where the DNA matches it firmly. Expanded clones get a size class; other rows say once, few or many, or leave the size out.

-	TRBD1	TRBV5-1	TRBJ1-2	CASSDRMWTGVLNYGYTF	TGCGCCAGCAGCGACAGGATGTGGACAGGGGTGTTGAACTATGGCTACACCTTC
-	TRBD1	TRBV19	TRBJ1-2	CASWDRTNYGYTF	TGTGCCAGTTGGGACAGGACGAACTATGGCTACACCTTC
once	-	TRBV28	TRBJ1-5	CASSLRQGYKPQHF	TGTGCCAGCAGTTTAAGGCAGGGATATAAGCCCCAGCATTTT
few	-	TRBV5-1	TRBJ2-4	CASSLAGDKNIQYF	TGCGCCAGCAGCTTGGCTGGAGACAAAAACATTCAGTACTTC
-	-	TRBV5-6	TRBJ1-2	CASSSPGGGYGYTF	TGTGCCAGCAGTTCCCCGGGGGGAGGCTATGGCTACACCTTC
-	-	TRBV28	TRBJ2-2	CASSLEGFTGELFF	TGTGCCAGCAGTTTGGAGGGGTTCACCGGGGAGCTGTTTTTT
-	TRBD1	TRBV7-6	TRBJ1-2	CASSQSGGSYGYTF	TGTGCCAGCAGCCAGTCAGGGGGCTCTTACGGCTACACCTTC
few	-	TRBV20-1	TRBJ2-1	CSASFRSGLSSYNEQFF	TGCAGTGCTAGTTTTAGATCGGGACTCAGCTCCTACAATGAGCAGTTCTTC
-	-	TRBV6-5	TRBJ2-3	CASNPGSTDTQYF	TGTGCCAGCAACCCGGGAAGCACAGATACGCAGTATTTT
-	TRBD1	TRBV5-4	TRBJ2-3	CASSLWGQTGVTDTQYF	TGTGCCAGCAGCTTGTGGGGGCAGACAGGGGTCACAGATACGCAGTATTTT
-	-	TRBV5-4	TRBJ2-7	CASSPGAGTPYEQYF	TGTGCCAGCAGCCCGGGCGCGGGGACCCCCTACGAGCAGTACTTC
-	-	TRBV3-1/TRBV3-2	TRBJ1-2	CASSQVGDFYGYTF	TGTGCCAGCAGCCAAGTAGGGGACTTCTATGGCTACACCTTC
once	-	TRBV14	TRBJ2-7	CASSPSEGDMTFVEQYF	TGTGCCAGCAGCCCATCCGAAGGGGACATGACTTTTGTTGAGCAGTACTTC
-	-	TRBV5-1	TRBJ1-2	CASSLFLRANYGYTF	TGCGCCAGCAGCTTGTTCCTGCGTGCTAACTATGGCTACACCTTC
-	-	TRBV28	TRBJ2-2	CASTTGVNTGELFF	TGTGCCAGCACCACCGGAGTGAACACCGGGGAGCTGTTTTTT
-	-	TRBV19	TRBJ2-5	CASSMGLAQGETQYF	TGTGCCAGTAGTATGGGATTAGCCCAGGGGGAGACCCAGTACTTC
once	-	TRBV7-6	TRBJ2-5	CASSLRGETQYF	TGTGCCAGCAGCTTAAGGGGTGAGACCCAGTACTTC
-	-	TRBV9	TRBJ2-5	CASSVASSEGMETQYF	TGTGCCAGCAGCGTAGCATCCAGCGAGGGAATGGAGACCCAGTACTTC
-	-	TRBV28	TRBJ1-5	CASSFISGPDQPQHF	TGTGCCAGCAGTTTTATATCAGGGCCTGACCAGCCCCAGCATTTT
-	TRBD1	TRBV25-1	TRBJ2-5	CASSESYATGEKTQYF	TGTGCCAGCAGTGAATCGTACGCCACAGGGGAAAAGACCCAGTACTTC
-	TRBD1	TRBV6-6	TRBJ1-4	CASSYYGQAGQLFF	TGTGCCAGCAGTTACTACGGACAGGCAGGGCAACTGTTTTTT
-	TRBD1	TRBV19	TRBJ1-6	CASSVGQTLHSPLHF	TGTGCCAGTAGTGTGGGACAGACGCTGCATTCACCCCTCCACTTT